The T cell receptor (beta chain) under discussion was sequenced for a study of blood T cell repertoires in COVID-19 (TCRdb year 2020). Some background on the complete study: The collaborator samples originated in the United States, Italy and Spain and spanned the acute and convalescent phases of COVID-19. Samples came from the ongoing ImmuneRACE study (first 160 participants) plus 1,254 subjects from 6 global collaborators. The material from the prospective study consisted of cDNA or gDNA derived from T cells, B-cell-depleted T cells, or PBMCs. The repertoires were made available in a free public database intended to serve as a resource for research on the immune response to SARS-CoV-2. The dataset comprised deeply sampled blood TCRbeta repertoires from subjects exposed to, actively infected with, or recovered from COVID-19. Nearly every sample came with metadata listing a de-identified subject ID, COVID-19 status, age in years and sex. Where available, HLA class I and class II types were taken from metadata supplied by the sample provider and were not determined by assay-based typing.

For CDR1 and CDR2, the germline V gene lists KGHDR and SFDVKD. Taken from cysteine to phenylalanine, the CDR3 has 15 residues. The DNA shown is the 45-base CDR3, in frame from base 1. V and J lose 3 bases and 6 bases, and a span of 14 bases separates them. What the study reported, not specific to this receptor: The amount of clinical and demographic metadata varied by source and participant and was provided uncurated.

TCRbeta CDR3 regions were amplified from genomic DNA by means of the immunoSEQ Assay, a bias-controlled multiplex PCR. The authors' pipeline ran thus. Nucleated cell counts per sample were estimated from amplification of reference gene primers within the assay. To quantify the absolute abundance of each unique TCRbeta CDR3 rearrangement, sequence reads were collapsed and filtered. For each sample, productive Simpson clonality was calculated as the square root of Simpson's diversity index across productive rearrangements. TCRdb took this table from immuneACCESS and kept in-frame rearrangements with V and J called. Such tables lack part of the clones; where checked against another copy, unresolved V genes explain under half of the gap, and the rest is unexplained. Clone size and the V and J calls come from that table; the DNA yielded D and trimming. For this sample the table gives 200,000 to 250,000 clones, of which around 86% were detected only once. The ten top clones hold around 3.8% of the sample.

Participants in the prospective study were aged about 18 to 95 years, lived in 20 to 30 United States geographic areas, and enrolled through a virtual design. In the prospective study, participants were assigned to cohorts based on the clinical history participants reported in a screening survey and a study questionnaire. In the prospective study, whole blood, serum and a nasopharyngeal or oropharyngeal swab were collected from each participant by mobile phlebotomists. Prospective study participants could optionally give additional blood draws and questionnaires over an approximately two-month period. Before DNA extraction, prospective study blood samples were shipped either frozen or at room temperature. This clone has just a few counts. Its antigen is currently not known. No base quality information exists; no much larger clone differs at one position.

The chain is assembled from TRBV24-1 and TRBJ2-1, and perhaps TRBD1 as D gene, on 6 matching bases. This receptor was taken from a woman between 35 and 50 years old with acute COVID-19. The source material was PBMCs or T cells enriched from blood (not recorded which). The CDR3 protein is CATSDPTGQTNEQFF. The base sequence is TGTGCCACCAGTGATCCTACTGGACAGACCAATGAGCAGTTCTTC.